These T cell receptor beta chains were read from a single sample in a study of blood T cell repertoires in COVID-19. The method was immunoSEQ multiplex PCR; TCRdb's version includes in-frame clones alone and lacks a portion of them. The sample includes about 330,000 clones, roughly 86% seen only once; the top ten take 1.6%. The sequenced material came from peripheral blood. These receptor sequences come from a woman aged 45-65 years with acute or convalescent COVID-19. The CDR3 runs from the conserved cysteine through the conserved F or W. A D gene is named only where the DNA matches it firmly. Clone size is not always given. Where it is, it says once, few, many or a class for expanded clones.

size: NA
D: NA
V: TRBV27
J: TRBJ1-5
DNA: TGTGCCAGCAGCTTCCAGGGGATCAATCAGCCCCAGCATTTT
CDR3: CASSFQGINQPQHF

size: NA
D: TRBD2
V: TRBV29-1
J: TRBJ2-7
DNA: TGCAGCGTTGAAGATGAAACGACTAGCGGGAACTACGAGCAGTACTTC
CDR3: CSVEDETTSGNYEQYF

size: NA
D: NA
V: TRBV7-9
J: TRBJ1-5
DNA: TGTGCCAGCAGCTTAAGCGGGGGGGCACCCCAGCATTTT
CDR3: CASSLSGGAPQHF

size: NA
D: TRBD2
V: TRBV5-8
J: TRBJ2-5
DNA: TGTGCCAGCAGCATGTATAGCGGGAGGGAGACCCAGTACTTC
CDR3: CASSMYSGRETQYF

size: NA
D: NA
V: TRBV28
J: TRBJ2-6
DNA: TGTGCCAGCAGCTCACTCCTCCCTGGGGCCAACGTCCTGACTTTC
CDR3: CASSSLLPGANVLTF

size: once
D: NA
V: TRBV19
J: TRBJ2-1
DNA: TGTGCCAGTAGTACCGCGGGGGCAGGGGGCTGGGCGGCAGACTACAATGAGCAGTTCTTC
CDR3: CASSTAGAGGWAADYNEQFF

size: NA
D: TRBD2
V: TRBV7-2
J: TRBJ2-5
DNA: TGTGCCAGCAGTCTAGCGGGAGCAGAGACCCAGTACTTC
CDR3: CASSLAGAETQYF

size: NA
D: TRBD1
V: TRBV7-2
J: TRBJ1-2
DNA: TGTGCCAGCAGCTTAGTCTTTCAGGGGGCGCGCGGAAACTATGGCTACACCTTC
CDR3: CASSLVFQGARGNYGYTF

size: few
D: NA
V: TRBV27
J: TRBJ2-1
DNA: TGTGCCAGCAGTTTTCGGGTGCTAGTAAGCAATGAGCAGTTCTTC
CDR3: CASSFRVLVSNEQFF

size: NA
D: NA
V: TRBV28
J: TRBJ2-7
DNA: TGTGCCAGCAGTTTTCAGAGGGGACAATGGACCGGGGCAACCTACGAGCAGTACTTC
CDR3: CASSFQRGQWTGATYEQYF

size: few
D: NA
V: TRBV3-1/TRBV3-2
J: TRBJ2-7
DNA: TGTGCCAGCAGCCGTCCGAAAATCCCTACCCAGCGCGAGCAGTACTTC
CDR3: CASSRPKIPTQREQYF

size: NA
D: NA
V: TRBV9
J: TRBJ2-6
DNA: TGTGCCAGCAGCCCGCGTGAGTCTGGGGCCAACGTCCTGACTTTC
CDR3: CASSPRESGANVLTF

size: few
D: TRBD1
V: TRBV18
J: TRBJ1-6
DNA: TGTGCCAGCTCACTCGGGACAGGGGCGACTTCACCCCTCCACTTT
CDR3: CASSLGTGATSPLHF

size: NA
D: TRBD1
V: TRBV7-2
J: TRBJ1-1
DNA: TGTGCCAGCAGCCTCACTGGACAGGGCGGGACTGAAGCTTTCTTT
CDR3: CASSLTGQGGTEAFF

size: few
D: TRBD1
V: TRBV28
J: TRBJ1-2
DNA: TGTGCCAGCAGTTCCCCACAGGGGGTGGGGGGCTACACCTTC
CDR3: CASSSPQGVGGYTF

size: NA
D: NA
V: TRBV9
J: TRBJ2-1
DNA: TGTGCCAGCAGCGTTCCCGGGACTGGCTCCTACAATGAGCAGTTCTTC
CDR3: CASSVPGTGSYNEQFF

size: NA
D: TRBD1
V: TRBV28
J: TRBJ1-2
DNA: TGTGCCACCCGACAGGGGGCTGGTGATGGCTACACCTTC
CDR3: CATRQGAGDGYTF

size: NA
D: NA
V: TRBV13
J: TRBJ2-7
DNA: NA
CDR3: CASSFGQGVYEQYF

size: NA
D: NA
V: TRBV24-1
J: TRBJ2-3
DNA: TGTGCCACCAGACATATTATCACAGATACGCAGTATTTT
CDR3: CATRHIITDTQYF

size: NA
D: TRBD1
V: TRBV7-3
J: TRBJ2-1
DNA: TGTGCCAGCAGCTCGGGACAGGGGGCAAATGAGCAGTTCTTC
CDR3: CASSSGQGANEQFF

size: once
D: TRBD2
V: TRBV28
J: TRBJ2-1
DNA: TGTGCCAGCAGTTCCCGACTGGCGGGGGGGTACAATGAGCAGTTCTTC
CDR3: CASSSRLAGGYNEQFF

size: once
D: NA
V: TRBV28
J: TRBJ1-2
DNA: TGTGCCAGCAGTTTAGGATACAGGGCGGGCTACACCTTC
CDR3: CASSLGYRAGYTF

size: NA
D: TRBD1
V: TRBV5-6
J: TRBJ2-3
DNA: TGTGCCACCCTGGACAGGGGGCAAGGAGATACGCAGTATTTT
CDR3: CATLDRGQGDTQYF

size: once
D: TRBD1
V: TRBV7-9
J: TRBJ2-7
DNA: TGTGCCAGCAGCCCGGGACAGTATAGCGAGCAGTACTTC
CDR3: CASSPGQYSEQYF

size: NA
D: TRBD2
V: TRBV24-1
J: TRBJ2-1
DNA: TGTGCCACCAGTGCGACCGCAGGACACACGGCGGGGGGTTACAATGAGCAGTTCTTC
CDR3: CATSATAGHTAGGYNEQFF

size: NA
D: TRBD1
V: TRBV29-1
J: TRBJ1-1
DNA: TGCAGCGTCCAGGGACAGTCGAACACTGAAGCTTTCTTT
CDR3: CSVQGQSNTEAFF

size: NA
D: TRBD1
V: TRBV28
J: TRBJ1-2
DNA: TGTGCCAGCAGGCTGACAGGGTCCCCAGGGGGCTACACCTTC
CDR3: CASRLTGSPGGYTF

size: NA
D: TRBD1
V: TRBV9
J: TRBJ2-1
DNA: TGTGCCAGTTCTCCGGGACAGGGTGACAATGAGCAGTTCTTC
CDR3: CASSPGQGDNEQFF

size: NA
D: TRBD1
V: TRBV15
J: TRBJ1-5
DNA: TGTGCCACCAGCAGACGACAGGGAGGAGGTCATCAGCCCCAGCATTTT
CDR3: CATSRRQGGGHQPQHF

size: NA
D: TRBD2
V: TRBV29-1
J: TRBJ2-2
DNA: TGCAGCATGTGGGGGGGTCCTAACACCGGGGAGCTGTTTTTT
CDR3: CSMWGGPNTGELFF

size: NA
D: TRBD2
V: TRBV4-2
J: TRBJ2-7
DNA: TGTGCCAGCAGCCAACAAACTAGCGGGAGTGTGCACGAGCAGTACTTC
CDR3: CASSQQTSGSVHEQYF

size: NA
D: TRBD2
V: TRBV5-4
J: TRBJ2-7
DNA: TGTGCCAGCAGCTTGGGACTAGCGAACCACTACGAGCAGTACTTC
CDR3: CASSLGLANHYEQYF

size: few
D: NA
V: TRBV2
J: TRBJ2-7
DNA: TGTGCCAGCAGCCGGGGACTGGGCTCCTACGAGCAGTACTTC
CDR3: CASSRGLGSYEQYF